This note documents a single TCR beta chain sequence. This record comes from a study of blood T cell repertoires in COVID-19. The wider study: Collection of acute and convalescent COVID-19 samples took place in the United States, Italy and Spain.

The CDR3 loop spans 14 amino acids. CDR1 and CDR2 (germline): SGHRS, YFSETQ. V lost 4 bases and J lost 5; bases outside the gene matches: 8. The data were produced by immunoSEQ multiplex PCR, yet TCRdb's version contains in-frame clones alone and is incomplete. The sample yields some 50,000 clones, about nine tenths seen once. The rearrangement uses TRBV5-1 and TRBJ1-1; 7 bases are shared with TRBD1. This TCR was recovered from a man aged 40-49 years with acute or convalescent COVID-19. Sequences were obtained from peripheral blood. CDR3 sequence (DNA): TGCGCCAGCAGCACCGACAGGGTAGATACTGAAGCTTTCTTT. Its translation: CASSTDRVDTEAFF.